This TCR beta chain originates from a study of T cell responses to AZD1222 COVID-19 vaccine. A few counts support this clone. Clones were sequenced by immunoSEQ multiplex PCR, and TCRdb holds only the in-frame ones, with some missing. The profile shows around 130,000 clones, approximately 86% of them singletons. J was trimmed by 2 bases and V by 1 base; bases with no gene match: 8. CDR1 and CDR2 from the germline V gene are MRHNA and SNTAGT. The CDR3 consists of 17 residues. The receptor was derived from an adult in good health. Source: peripheral blood, taken on day 0 of AZD1222 vaccination. The rearrangement joins TRBV6-4 to TRBJ2-1; TRBD1 matches 7 bases. The CDR3 nucleotides are TGTGCCAGCAGTGACTGCCTGAACAGGGGAACCTACAATGAGCAGTTCTTC. Translated: CASSDCLNRGTYNEQFF.